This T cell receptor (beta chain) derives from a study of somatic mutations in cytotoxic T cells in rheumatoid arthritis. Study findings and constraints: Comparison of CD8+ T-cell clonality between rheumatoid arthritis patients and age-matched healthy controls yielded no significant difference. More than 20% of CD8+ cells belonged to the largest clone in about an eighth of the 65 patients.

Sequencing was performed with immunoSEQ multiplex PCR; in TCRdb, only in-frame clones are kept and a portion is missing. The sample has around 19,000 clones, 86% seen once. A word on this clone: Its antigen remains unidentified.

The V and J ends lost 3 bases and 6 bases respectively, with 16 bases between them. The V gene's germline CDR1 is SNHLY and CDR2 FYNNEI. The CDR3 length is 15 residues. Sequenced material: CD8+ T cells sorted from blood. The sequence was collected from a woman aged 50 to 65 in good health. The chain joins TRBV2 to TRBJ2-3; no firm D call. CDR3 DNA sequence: TGTGCCAGCAGTGATCGATCAGGCGATGGGGATACGCAGTATTTT. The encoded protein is CASSDRSGDGDTQYF.